One and the same sample provided the 21 T cell receptor beta chains below, sequenced in a study of T-cell memory formation after mild COVID-19. TCRdb reprocessed the 5' RACE reads with MiXCR, giving one entry per CDR3 protein. The data hold about 180,000 distinct CDR3 sequences, with 16% observed a single time. The specimen was PBMCs or a T cell subset sorted from them (not recorded which). The receptors originated from an adult woman who had mild COVID-19 (a few samples of this study predate the infection). Cell type and time point are not known.

This clonotype has just one count. The chain employs TRBV12-3 or TRBV12-4 and TRBJ1-3; D gene uncertain. CDR3 length equals 15 residues. Trimming took 4 bases from V and 0 from J, leaving 10 bases between them. In nucleotides, the CDR3 is TGTGCCAGCAGTTGGGTCAGCTTCTCTGGAAACACCATATATTTT. Translated, it gives CASSWVSFSGNTIYF.

This clonotype came up a few times. This chain uses TRBV20-1 with TRBJ1-2; 8 bases line up with TRBD1. CDR3 length: 14 amino acids. Germline V CDR1 and CDR2: DFQATT, SNEGSKA (reference sequence). V shed 2 bases and J 7 bases; nucleotides not matched to a gene: 9. The CDR3 region is CSARPPSQGAGYTF. CDR3 sequence (DNA): TGCAGTGCTAGACCTCCCTCCCAGGGGGCTGGCTACACCTTC.

The chain couples TRBV5-1 to TRBJ1-1; weak D call: TRBD1 (6 bases). Trimming took off 1 base at V and 10 bases at J, with 17 bases between the two ends. CDR1 is SGHRS and CDR2 is YFSETQ in the germline V gene. The CDR3 runs to 14 residues. This chain's CDR3 is CASSLYREGGAAFF. CDR3 nucleotides: TGCGCCAGCAGCTTGTACAGGGAGGGAGGGGCAGCTTTCTTT.

This clonotype was observed a handful of times. The J gene is TRBJ2-7, the V gene TRBV20-1, with 10 nucleotides matching TRBD1. Germline V gene lookup returns CDR1 DFQATT and CDR2 SNEGSKA (reference sequence). Germline trimming cut 0 bases from V and 7 bases from J; bases unmatched to any gene: 9. This CDR3 is built from 15 residues. CDR3 sequence (DNA): TGCAGTGCTAGAGATGCACGGACAGGGGGGGCGGAGCAGTACTTC. It encodes CSARDARTGGAEQYF.

The chain links TRBV21-1 to TRBJ2-1. TRBV21-1 is a listed pseudogene. The CDR3 sequence is 21 residues long. CDR3 DNA: TGTGCCAGCAGCAAAGTCCGAGCACGGGTTGGCCTAAATGGGCCCTACAATGAGCAGTTCTTC. Residues: CASSKVRARVGLNGPYNEQFF.

The chain links TRBV7-8 to TRBJ2-1; the match to TRBD2 covers 7 bases. This CDR3 has 13 residues. V shed 5 bases and J 8 bases; nucleotides not matched to a gene: 6. Germline values: CDR1 SGHVS, CDR2 FQNEAQ. Here the CDR3 DNA reads TGTGCCAGCAGCCCGATGGGGGGGGATGAGCAGTTCTTC. It codes for CASSPMGGDEQFF. The variable domain in full, completed from reference TRBV7-8 and TRBJ2-1, reads GAGVSQSPRYKVAKRGQDVALRCDPISGHVSLFWYQQALGQGPEFLTYFQNEAQLDKSGLPSDRFFAERPEGSVSTLKIQRTQQEDSAVYLCASSPMGGDEQFFGPGTRLTVL.

This clonotype has more than one count but fewer than ten. The chain uses TRBV9 and TRBJ2-1; D unresolved. CDR3 size: 15 residues. V lost 4 bases, J lost 9 bases, and 20 bases lay in between. Germline CDR1 is SGDLS and CDR2 is YYNGEE. This CDR3 reads CASSPQSQLKGEQFF. For the CDR3, the DNA is TGTGCCAGCAGCCCACAATCTCAACTGAAGGGTGAGCAGTTCTTC.

This clonotype has just a few counts. V gene TRBV10-3 combines with J gene TRBJ2-7; weak D call: TRBD1 (6 bases). This CDR3 contains 14 residues. CDR1 is ENHRY and CDR2 is SYGVKD in the germline V gene. V was pared by 10 bases and J by 0 bases, with 16 bases between. CDR3 loop: CATNRDPNSYEQYF. The CDR3 coding sequence is TGTGCCACGAACAGGGATCCGAACTCCTACGAGCAGTACTTC.

The J gene is TRBJ1-1, the V gene TRBV12-3 or TRBV12-4, with a weak D call TRBD1 (5 bases). With 3 bases removed from V and 1 base from J, the gap between germline ends came to 18 bases. This CDR3 region has 17 residues. This CDR3 reads CASSFWTLTTSNTEAFF. The CDR3 region has the DNA TGTGCCAGCAGTTTCTGGACACTAACAACCTCGAACACTGAAGCTTTCTTT.

This clonotype turned up a few times. The rearrangement links TRBV6-6 to TRBJ2-1; a weak D match, TRBD2 (7 bases). The CDR3 covers 13 residues. With 0 bases removed from V and 15 bases from J, the gap between germline ends came to 15 bases. Looked up from germline, CDR1 is MNHNY and CDR2 is SVGAGI (reference sequence). The CDR3 coding sequence is TGTGCCAGCAGTTACTCGGGGGGGGGCGCCGGGTTCTTC. Translation gives CASSYSGGGAGFF.

This clonotype was observed a handful of times. V usage is TRBV20-1 and J usage is TRBJ2-7; 12 positions agree with TRBD2. Germline trimming cut 3 bases from V and 1 base from J; bases unmatched to any gene: 10. Germline values: CDR1 DFQATT, CDR2 SNEGSKA (reference sequence). The CDR3 is 17 residues long. CDR3 sequence (DNA): TGCAGTGCTAGCGGTCTGACTAGCGGGAGTCTTTCCTACGAGCAGTACTTC. Its protein product is CSASGLTSGSLSYEQYF.

This chain connects TRBV3-1 to TRBJ2-1, with D perhaps TRBD2 (6 bases). This CDR3 contains 17 residues. Germline loops: CDR1 LGHDT, CDR2 YNNKEL (reference sequence). V was cut by 3 bases and J by 9 bases, with 24 bases left in between. This CDR3 is CASSQVSTSWASSEQFF. CDR3 in DNA: TGTGCCAGCAGCCAGGTAAGCACTAGCTGGGCCAGCAGTGAGCAGTTCTTC.

This clonotype was seen more than once but under ten times. The rearrangement uses TRBV12-3 or TRBV12-4 and TRBJ2-1; 14 bases are shared with TRBD2. Trimming removed 7 bases from V and 9 bases from J; junction bases left unmatched: 8. The CDR3 has 15 amino acids. The CDR3 DNA sequence: TGTGCCAGCACCCTAGGGACTAGCGGGAGAAGTGAGCAGTTCTTC. Its protein is CASTLGTSGRSEQFF.

This clonotype was seen more than once but under ten times. V and J are TRBV5-1 and TRBJ2-1, with D possibly TRBD2 on 6 matching bases. Germline V gene data show CDR1 as SGHRS and CDR2 as YFSETQ. The CDR3 sequence is 18 residues long. With 4 bases removed from V and 3 bases from J, the gap between germline ends came to 23 bases. The DNA for the CDR3 is TGCGCCAGCAGCCCCCGACTTCCACTAGCCAAGGGCTACAATGAGCAGTTCTTC. This translates into CASSPRLPLAKGYNEQFF.

The V and J genes are TRBV12-5 and TRBJ2-7; a weak D match, TRBD2 (6 bases). Germline V CDR1 and CDR2: LGHNT, FRNRAP. The CDR3 is made up of 15 amino acids. V was clipped by 3 bases and J by 2 bases, with 14 bases between them. CDR3 sequence reads: CASGFLRDLAYEQYF. The DNA for the CDR3 is TGTGCTAGTGGTTTTCTCCGGGACTTAGCCTACGAGCAGTACTTC.

V gene TRBV7-3 combines with J gene TRBJ2-2; tentative D call: TRBD2 (6 bases). Germline lookup yields CDR1 SGHTA and CDR2 FQGTGA. The CDR3 consists of 17 residues. V lost 0 bases to trimming and J lost 1 base, with 12 bases between them. The CDR3 nucleotides are TGTGCCAGCAGCTTAACAATTCGGGGGAAGAACACCGGGGAGCTGTTTTTT. Protein sequence: CASSLTIRGKNTGELFF. Combining the CDR3 with reference TRBV7-3 and TRBJ2-2 gives the whole variable domain GAGVSQTPSNKVTEKGKYVELRCDPISGHTALYWYRQSLGQGPEFLIYFQGTGAADDSGLPNDRFFAVRPEGSVSTLKIQRTERGDSAVYLCASSLTIRGKNTGELFFGEGSRLTVL.

The rearrangement joins TRBV12-3 or TRBV12-4 to TRBJ2-1, with unresolved D. V was clipped by 6 bases and J by 7 bases, with 4 bases between them. The CDR3 covers 10 residues. The CDR3 here is CASSINEQFF. The CDR3, as DNA: TGTGCCAGCAGCATTAATGAGCAGTTCTTC.

The sample holds many counts of this clonotype. The chain combines TRBV7-3 with TRBJ2-5; D is unresolved. V dropped 4 bases and J dropped 1 base, with 7 bases sitting between them. The CDR3 contains 13 residues. Per germline, CDR1 SGHTA and CDR2 FQGTGA. DNA of the CDR3: TGTGCCAGCAGCTATATCCCCCAAGAGACCCAGTACTTC. As protein: CASSYIPQETQYF.

This clonotype was counted between two and nine times. The chain's CDR3 is CASSLAGQNYEQYF. The CDR3 DNA reads as TGTGCCAGCAGCTTAGCGGGACAGAACTACGAGCAGTACTTC. V and J are TRBV7-8 and TRBJ2-7; 7 bases agree with TRBD1. Germline CDR1 is SGHVS and CDR2 is FQNEAQ. V gave up 0 bases and J gave up 3 bases; unmatched junction bases: 2. CDR3 length: 14 amino acids.

In this sample, this clonotype turned up a few times. The CDR3 nucleotides read TGCAGTGCTAGTCCCCCCCGGGACAGTGGAAACACCATATATTTT. It translates to CSASPPRDSGNTIYF. The V call is TRBV20-1, the J call TRBJ1-3; 7 bases match TRBD1. The germline V gene has CDR1 DFQATT and CDR2 SNEGSKA (reference sequence). There are 15 residues in the CDR3. After removal of 3 bases from V and 3 bases from J, the junction contained 8 bases not matched to a gene.

There are a few counts of this clonotype. This chain uses TRBV5-6 with TRBJ2-2; D unclear. Germline V gene lookup returns CDR1 SGHDT and CDR2 YYEEEE. The CDR3 runs 16 residues. Trimming took off 0 bases at V and 6 bases at J, with 15 bases between the two ends. In DNA, the CDR3 is TGTGCCAGCAGCTTGGATGGGGTAGCACTACCCGGGGAGCTGTTTTTT. It codes for CASSLDGVALPGELFF.